These 25 T cell receptor beta chains came from one sample sequenced in a study of T-cell reconstitution after alpha-beta-depleted transplantation in children. Unique molecular identifiers were used to barcode this TCRbeta library. TCRdb fed the PCR reads into MiXCR, producing one record per CDR3 protein. This table has roughly 350,000 distinct CDR3 sequences, 10% to 13% appearing once. The sequencing used PBMCs from the stem cell graft donor, collected from the stem cell graft. All receptors derive from a human donor who donated a stem cell graft to a child with acute lymphoblastic leukemia.

The rearrangement joins TRBV12-3 or TRBV12-4 to TRBJ1-2, with 8 bases matching TRBD1. The CDR3 extends over 13 amino acids. The trim removed 5 bases at V and 6 bases at J, leaving 5 bases unmatched. CDR3: CASSRTGLNGYTF. DNA of the CDR3: TGTGCCAGCAGTCGGACAGGGTTGAATGGCTACACCTTC.

This clonotype has a handful of counts. The gene calls are TRBV20-1 and TRBJ2-7; perhaps TRBD1 as D (6 bases). CDR3 length: 16 residues. Trimming cost V 3 bases and J 2 bases, with 20 bases left between them. Germline lookup yields CDR1 DFQATT and CDR2 SNEGSKA (reference sequence). CDR3 residues: CSARVPTGRRTYEQYF. Written as DNA, the CDR3 is TGCAGTGCTAGGGTCCCCACAGGGAGAAGAACCTACGAGCAGTACTTC.

The CDR3 bases are TGTGCCAGCAGCTTTAGGCCTAGCGGTCGCGAGCAGTACTTC. Its translation is CASSFRPSGREQYF. The J gene is TRBJ2-7, the V gene TRBV7-2; 7 bases map to TRBD2. The CDR3 is 14 residues long. Germline CDR1 SGHTA, CDR2 FQGNSA. V was pared by 3 bases and J by 6 bases, with 8 bases of the junction left unmatched.

This clonotype has just a few counts. V and J are TRBV11-2 and TRBJ2-3; 7 nucleotides agree with TRBD2. Germline trimming cut 4 bases from V and 3 bases from J; bases unmatched to any gene: 19. The CDR3 length is 19 residues. Germline values: CDR1 SGHAT, CDR2 FQNNGV. As DNA, the CDR3 is TGTGCCAGCAGCTCTCATCCACCACAAGGACTAGACCATACAGATACGCAGTATTTT. It yields the protein CASSSHPPQGLDHTDTQYF. Full variable domain (outside the CDR3, taken from reference TRBV11-2 and TRBJ2-3): EAGVAQSPRYKIIEKRQSVAFWCNPISGHATLYWYQQILGQGPKLLIQFQNNGVVDDSQLPKDRFSAERLKGVDSTLKIQPAKLEDSAVYLCASSSHPPQGLDHTDTQYFGPGTRLTVL.

This clonotype was found many times. The rearrangement links TRBV5-1 to TRBJ2-4, with D perhaps matching TRBD1 (6 bases). CDR1 is SGHRS and CDR2 is YFSETQ in the germline V gene. CDR3 length equals 14 residues. V was shortened by 4 bases and J by 8 bases, with 16 bases between the two germline ends. The CDR3 loop reads CASSPRGSRYIQYF. Here the CDR3 DNA reads TGCGCCAGCAGCCCCAGGGGCTCTAGGTACATTCAGTACTTC.

This clonotype has a count of ten or more. This chain uses TRBV14 with TRBJ2-7; TRBD2 agrees at 8 bases. In germline, CDR1 is SGHDN, CDR2 FVKESK. Trimming removed 3 bases from V and 2 bases from J; junction bases left unmatched: 12. The CDR3 is 17 amino acids. The CDR3 spells CASSHGVGSGKAYEQYF. Written as DNA, the CDR3 is TGTGCCAGCAGCCACGGCGTGGGTAGCGGGAAGGCCTACGAGCAGTACTTC.

The CDR3 sequence is CSARLRDTDTQYF. The CDR3 region has the DNA TGCAGTGCTAGGTTGCGAGACACAGATACGCAGTATTTT. This sequence joins TRBV20-1 and TRBJ2-3; D unclear. Germline V gives CDR1 DFQATT, CDR2 SNEGSKA (reference sequence). Trimming pared 3 bases from V and 2 bases from J, leaving 9 bases between. The CDR3 is made up of 13 amino acids.

This clonotype was detected only a few times. The chain has TRBV3-1 and TRBJ2-6; possibly TRBD2 for D (5 bases). Germline-derived CDR1 and CDR2 are LGHDT and YNNKEL (reference sequence). The CDR3 has 16 residues. V lost 4 bases to trimming and J lost 0 bases, with 10 bases between them. CDR3 region: CASSPERSSGANVLTF. The CDR3 DNA sequence: TGTGCCAGCAGCCCCGAGCGGAGCTCTGGGGCCAACGTCCTGACTTTC.

This clonotype was detected ten times or more. This chain links TRBV5-1 with TRBJ2-1; no firm D call. The CDR3 length is 12 residues. Trimming took off 8 bases at V and 4 bases at J, with 10 bases between the two ends. Per germline, CDR1 SGHRS and CDR2 YFSETQ. The CDR3 sequence is CASQARYNEQFF. For the CDR3, the DNA is TGCGCCAGTCAAGCTCGTTACAATGAGCAGTTCTTC. The full variable domain, rest sourced from reference TRBV5-1 and TRBJ2-1, is KAGVTQTPRYLIKTRGQQVTLSCSPISGHRSVSWYQQTPGQGLQFLFEYFSETQRNKGNFPGRFSGRQFSNSRSEMNVSTLELGDSALYLCASQARYNEQFFGPGTRLTVL.

This clonotype was observed once. The chain carries TRBV5-5 and TRBJ2-7; 10 bases are a match to TRBD1. The germline CDR1 and CDR2 sequences are SGHKS and YYEKEE (reference sequence). CDR3 length equals 15 residues. The junction had 5 bases not matched to a gene; V was cut back by 2 bases and J by 3 bases. The CDR3 sequence is CASSFGQGGIYEQYF. DNA of the CDR3: TGTGCCAGCAGCTTCGGACAGGGGGGGATCTACGAGCAGTACTTC.

This clonotype turned up a few times. V usage is TRBV11-2 and J usage is TRBJ1-6, with TRBD1 as a possible D gene (6 bases). Germline CDR1 and CDR2: SGHAT and FQNNGV. Trimming took 5 bases from V and 8 from J, leaving 13 bases between them. The CDR3 contains 14 residues. CDR3 sequence (DNA): TGTGCCAGCAGCCCACAGGGTTCTGATTCACCCCTCCACTTT. Translating gives CASSPQGSDSPLHF.

This chain links TRBV13 with TRBJ2-5; tentatively, D is TRBD1 (6 bases). The V gene lost 5 bases and the J gene lost 5 bases, with 12 bases spanning the gap. This CDR3 has 13 residues. Per germline, CDR1 PRHDT and CDR2 FYEKMQ (reference sequence). CDR3 region: CASSLQGHETQYF. In nucleotides, the CDR3 is TGTGCCAGCAGCCTTCAGGGACACGAGACCCAGTACTTC.

This chain connects TRBV4-2 to TRBJ2-1; tentative D call: TRBD2 (5 bases). The germline gives CDR1 LGHNA, CDR2 YNFKEQ. The CDR3 is 16 amino acids. V dropped 4 bases and J dropped 0 bases, with 13 bases sitting between them. The CDR3 DNA reads TGTGCCAGCAGCCCTGGGCCTAGCCGCTCCTACAATGAGCAGTTCTTC. The encoded protein is CASSPGPSRSYNEQFF.

This clonotype was detected only a few times. This rearrangement joins TRBV7-9 to TRBJ2-1; D is unclear. The CDR3 consists of 16 residues. Trimming stripped 3 bases from V and 0 bases from J, with 12 bases between. Germline CDR1 reads SEHNR; CDR2 reads FQNEAQ (reference sequence). CDR3: CASSFRVNHSYNEQFF. The CDR3 DNA is TGTGCCAGCAGCTTTCGCGTCAATCACTCCTACAATGAGCAGTTCTTC.

The rearrangement links TRBV5-1 to TRBJ2-2, with 9 bases fitting TRBD1. The CDR3 contains 15 residues. The germline gives CDR1 SGHRS, CDR2 YFSETQ. Germline trimming cut 0 bases from V and 5 bases from J; bases unmatched to any gene: 2. The CDR3 sequence is CASSLAQGATGELFF. The DNA of the CDR3 is TGCGCCAGCAGCTTGGCACAGGGGGCGACCGGGGAGCTGTTTTTT.

This clonotype is a singleton in its sample. The chain couples TRBV6-1 to TRBJ2-7; 7 nucleotides match TRBD1. Trimming removed 2 bases from V and 3 bases from J; junction bases left unmatched: 1. Germline CDR1 and CDR2: MNHNS and SASEGT. This CDR3 has 13 amino acids. The chain's CDR3 is CASSEYRGYEQYF. CDR3 DNA sequence: TGTGCCAGCAGTGAATACAGGGGCTACGAGCAGTACTTC.

The CDR3, as DNA: TGCGCCAGCAGCGGCCGACAGGGATGGGACAATGAGCAGTTCTTC. Translated: CASSGRQGWDNEQFF. V is TRBV4-3 and J is TRBJ2-1, with 7 nucleotides matching TRBD1. Germline V gives CDR1 LGHNA, CDR2 YSLEER. The CDR3 sequence is 15 residues long. Trimming took 5 bases from V and 5 from J; bases not matched to a gene: 9.

This clonotype was picked up many times. The rearrangement joins TRBV28 to TRBJ2-1, with D maybe TRBD1 (6 bases). The CDR3 sequence is 15 residues long. V shed 5 bases and J shed 2 bases, with 13 bases lying between them. Germline assignment: CDR1 MDHEN and CDR2 SYDVKM. This chain's CDR3 is CASSPWDTTYNEQFF. CDR3 sequence (DNA): TGTGCCAGCAGTCCGTGGGACACTACCTACAATGAGCAGTTCTTC.

This chain links TRBV9 with TRBJ1-1, with D possibly being TRBD1 (6 bases). In germline, CDR1 is SGDLS, CDR2 YYNGEE. This CDR3 has 16 amino acids. Trimming took 3 bases from V and 0 from J, leaving 15 bases between them. CDR3 coding DNA: TGTGCCAGCAGCGCACCCCGGACAGCCTTGAACACTGAAGCTTTCTTT. Amino acid sequence: CASSAPRTALNTEAFF.

This rearrangement joins TRBV27 to TRBJ1-5, with unresolved D. V lost 3 bases and J lost 1, with 13 bases in between. This CDR3 is 16 amino acids long. From germline, CDR1 is MNHEY and CDR2 SMNVEV (reference sequence). This chain's CDR3 is CASSLAGRLSNQPQHF. As DNA, the CDR3 is TGTGCCAGCAGTTTGGCGGGGAGATTAAGCAATCAGCCCCAGCATTTT.

This clonotype was recorded a few times. This chain joins TRBV4-1 and TRBJ1-6; D is ambiguous. Germline V gives CDR1 MGHRA, CDR2 YSYEKL. This CDR3 region has 15 residues. Trimming took 1 base from V and 7 from J, leaving 11 bases between them. The CDR3 loop reads CASSQGSGPNSPLHF. In DNA, the CDR3 is TGCGCCAGCAGCCAAGGTAGCGGGCCGAATTCACCCCTCCACTTT.

Only a few counts were recorded for this clonotype. V is TRBV25-1 and J is TRBJ2-7, with no clear D. CDR1 MGHDK and CDR2 SYGVNS come from the germline V gene. The CDR3 has 15 residues. With 6 bases removed from V and 3 bases from J, the gap between germline ends came to 18 bases. The CDR3 DNA sequence: TGTGCCAGCAGGGGCCCCATCTACGATAGCTACGAGCAGTACTTC. Its translation: CASRGPIYDSYEQYF.

This clonotype was detected many times. The chain links TRBV12-3 or TRBV12-4 to TRBJ2-2; 7 bases agree with TRBD1. The CDR3 covers 15 residues. The V gene end was trimmed by 8 bases and the J gene end by 0 bases; junction bases not matched to a gene: 6. CDR3 in DNA: TGTGCCAGCCGGCCGGGACAGACGAACACCGGGGAGCTGTTTTTT. This encodes CASRPGQTNTGELFF.

Regarding this clonotype: The junction differs from germline at one of its ends, possibly a read error. The V call is TRBV20-1, the J call TRBJ2-1, with 11 bases matching TRBD2. Germline V gene lookup returns CDR1 DFQATT and CDR2 SNEGSKA (reference sequence). This CDR3 contains 16 residues. CDR3 nucleotide sequence: TGCTGTGCTATTTTAGCGGGAGGGCCGAGGAACAATGAGCAGTTCTTC. It encodes CCAILAGGPRNNEQFF.

This clonotype appeared a few times. The J gene is TRBJ2-7, the V gene TRBV7-9; 10 positions agree with TRBD2. CDR1 is SEHNR and CDR2 is FQNEAQ in the germline V gene (reference sequence). Unmatched junction bases numbered 3, after V lost 5 bases and J lost 2 bases. The CDR3 sequence is 14 residues long. In nucleotides, the CDR3 is TGTGCCAGCAGCATTAGCGGGAGGCCCTACGAGCAGTACTTC. It is translated as CASSISGRPYEQYF.